A single sample is the source of the 2 T cell receptor beta chains below, sequenced in a study of blood T cell repertoires in COVID-19. Some clones are missing from TCRdb's copy, which holds only in-frame ones; the method was immunoSEQ multiplex PCR. The sample shows 180,000 or so clones, around 80% of them seen only once. Input material: peripheral blood. These receptors were taken from an elderly woman with COVID-19, enrolled during active disease.

This chain uses TRBV10-3 with TRBJ2-3, with 8 bases fitting TRBD2. Germline assignment: CDR1 ENHRY and CDR2 SYGVKD. The trim removed 6 bases at V and 1 base at J, leaving 12 bases unmatched. The CDR3 sequence is 17 residues long. The CDR3 here is CAIRKALAGSGTDTQYF. Written as DNA, the CDR3 is TGTGCCATCAGGAAGGCTCTAGCGGGCTCTGGCACAGATACGCAGTATTTT.

The chain couples TRBV7-9 to TRBJ2-7; D gene ambiguous. This CDR3 region has 15 residues. The V end lost 5 bases, the J end lost 1 base, and 15 bases lay between the germline ends. Germline lookup yields CDR1 SEHNR and CDR2 FQNEAQ (reference sequence). CDR3 in amino acids: CASSPRGRRSYEQYF. CDR3 coding DNA: TGTGCCAGCAGCCCGCGTGGGCGAAGGTCCTACGAGCAGTACTTC.